This entry lists 25 T cell receptor beta chains sequenced from one sample in a study of cytomegalovirus exposure and HLA in healthy donors. PCR amplification relied on 60 Vbeta primers (plus 13 Jbeta primers). The data were produced by immunoSEQ multiplex PCR, yet TCRdb's version contains in-frame clones alone and is incomplete. Among about 92,000 clones listed, over 75% were seen once. The sequenced sample consisted of PBMCs. The receptors were sampled from a girl aged 2 to 9 in good health and CMV-seropositive.

The count of this clone is one. The rearrangement uses TRBV4-1 and TRBJ1-2; 10 nucleotides align to TRBD1. The V gene end was trimmed by 4 bases and the J gene end by 7 bases; junction bases not matched to a gene: 9. Germline values: CDR1 MGHRA, CDR2 YSYEKL. The CDR3 length is 15 residues. This CDR3 is CASSRQGQGFGGYTF. For the CDR3, the DNA is TGCGCCAGCAGCCGCCAGGGACAGGGGTTTGGTGGCTACACCTTC.

The V gene is TRBV5-6, the J gene TRBJ1-1, with TRBD1 matching 7 bases. Germline CDR1 SGHDT, CDR2 YYEEEE. The V and J ends lost 2 bases and 3 bases, in that order; junction bases with no gene match: 4. The CDR3 totals 14 residues. The CDR3 loop is CASSFQGVDTEAFF. As DNA, the CDR3 is TGTGCCAGCAGCTTCCAGGGGGTGGACACTGAAGCTTTCTTT.

This sequence joins TRBV13 and TRBJ2-5, with TRBD2 matching 9 bases. The CDR3 is made up of 19 amino acids. The junction had 23 bases not matched to a gene; V was cut back by 5 bases and J by 7 bases. Looked up from germline, CDR1 is PRHDT and CDR2 is FYEKMQ (reference sequence). CDR3 bases: TGTGCCAGCAGCCCCCTGACTAGCGGAAACGCCGTTGAGGGATGGACCCAGTACTTC. Encoded protein: CASSPLTSGNAVEGWTQYF.

The chain has TRBV18 and TRBJ2-1, with TRBD2 matching 10 bases. CDR3 length equals 15 residues. The J segment lost 4 bases and the V segment lost 5 bases, leaving 5 bases of the junction unmatched. The germline V gene has CDR1 KGHSH and CDR2 LQKENI. The CDR3 DNA reads as TGTGCCAGCTCATCAGCGGGAGGGCGGTACAATGAGCAGTTCTTC. Protein sequence: CASSSAGGRYNEQFF.

Details on this clone: The germline gene is not matched at one end of the junction; a read error may be the cause. The chain links TRBV27 to TRBJ2-5; D ambiguous. Germline-derived CDR1 and CDR2 are MNHEY and SMNVEV (reference sequence). The CDR3 length is 12 residues. CDR3 nucleotides: TGTGCCAGCACTTTATATATAGAGACCCAGTACTTC. This gives the protein CASTLYIETQYF.

The chain links TRBV4-3 to TRBJ2-1, with TRBD2 identical over 8 bases. The V gene's germline CDR1 is LGHNA and CDR2 YSLEER. J gave up 0 bases and V 3 bases, and 10 bases lay outside the gene matches. The CDR3 totals 18 residues. CDR3 protein: CASSQRPLSGSSYNEQFF. The CDR3 DNA sequence: TGCGCCAGCAGCCAGCGGCCACTAAGCGGGAGCTCCTACAATGAGCAGTTCTTC.

This chain links TRBV28 with TRBJ1-2; D ambiguous. This CDR3 is built from 11 residues. CDR1 MDHEN and CDR2 SYDVKM come from the germline V gene. Trimming cost V 3 bases and J 4 bases, with 3 bases left between them. The CDR3 DNA reads TGTGCCAGCAGTTTGGCCTATGGCTACACCTTC. This encodes CASSLAYGYTF.

This clone has more than one count but fewer than ten. The V gene is TRBV30, the J gene TRBJ1-1, with no clear D. Looked up from germline, CDR1 is GTSNPN and CDR2 is SVGIG (reference sequence). V was shortened by 4 bases and J by 1 base, with 7 bases between the two germline ends. This CDR3 region has 12 residues. CDR3 coding DNA: TGTGCCTGGACCTATGGGAACACTGAAGCTTTCTTT. Amino acid sequence: CAWTYGNTEAFF.

CDR3 in DNA: TGTGCCAGCAGAAGCCGGGACATCGAGGCCTATAGCAATCAGCCCCAGCATTTT. Translated, it gives CASRSRDIEAYSNQPQHF. This chain links TRBV28 with TRBJ1-5; D might be TRBD1 (6 bases). V was trimmed by 6 bases and J by 0 bases, leaving 21 bases between them. Per the germline V gene, CDR1 is MDHEN and CDR2 is SYDVKM. The CDR3 consists of 18 residues.

J is TRBJ2-2 and V is TRBV9, with a possible D match to TRBD2 (5 bases). Germline CDR1 reads SGDLS; CDR2 reads YYNGEE. The CDR3 has 14 residues. Trimming took 0 bases from V and 4 from J, leaving 7 bases between them. The CDR3 DNA reads TGTGCCAGCAGCGTAGACGGGGTCACCGGGGAGCTGTTTTTT. It encodes CASSVDGVTGELFF.

The chain combines TRBV7-9 with TRBJ2-2, with D possibly being TRBD2 (5 bases). There are 12 residues in the CDR3. Trimming took 4 bases from V and 6 from J, leaving 6 bases between them. Looked up from germline, CDR1 is SEHNR and CDR2 is FQNEAQ (reference sequence). CDR3 in amino acids: CASSSGSGELFF. The CDR3 DNA is TGTGCCAGCAGCTCGGGATCCGGGGAGCTGTTTTTT. Using reference TRBV7-9 and TRBJ2-2 for the parts outside the CDR3, the full variable domain is DTGVSQNPRHKITKRGQNVTFRCDPISEHNRLYWYRQTLGQGPEFLTYFQNEAQLEKSRLLSDRFSAERPKGSFSTLEIQRTEQGDSAMYLCASSSGSGELFFGEGSRLTVL.

CDR3 residues: CASSNPIPSGGYTF. The CDR3 coding sequence is TGTGCCAGCAGCAATCCTATTCCCTCGGGTGGCTACACCTTC. The chain combines TRBV28 with TRBJ1-2; D not certain. CDR3 length: 14 residues. Germline V lookup: CDR1 MDHEN, CDR2 SYDVKM. Trimming stripped 6 bases from V and 7 bases from J, with 18 bases between.

This clone was picked up one time. The J gene is TRBJ2-1, the V gene TRBV7-2, with a tentative D call TRBD1 (6 bases). Germline values: CDR1 SGHTA, CDR2 FQGNSA. This CDR3 region has 14 residues. V lost 3 bases and J 8 bases, leaving 14 bases between the germline ends. The CDR3 DNA reads as TGTGCCAGCAGCTTTAAACAGGGTATCTATGAGCAGTTCTTC. Its protein product is CASSFKQGIYEQFF.

This chain connects TRBV5-1 to TRBJ2-7; 7 bases match TRBD1. Trimming cost V 2 bases and J 2 bases; bases outside gene matches: 10. Germline CDR1 SGHRS, CDR2 YFSETQ. CDR3 length: 16 residues. CDR3 region: CASSFPPTGETYEQYF. As DNA, the CDR3 is TGCGCCAGCAGCTTTCCGCCAACAGGGGAGACCTACGAGCAGTACTTC.

CDR3 protein: CASSLLQEQYF. The DNA for the CDR3 is TGCGCCAGCAGCCTGCTCCAGGAGCAGTACTTC. The chain combines TRBV5-1 with TRBJ2-7; no clear D gene. The germline gives CDR1 SGHRS, CDR2 YFSETQ. The CDR3 contains 11 residues. V shed 4 bases and J shed 7 bases, with 9 bases lying between them.

This clone came up a few times. The chain has TRBV6-5 and TRBJ1-1, with a tentative D call TRBD1 (6 bases). Looked up from germline, CDR1 is MNHEY and CDR2 is SVGAGI. This CDR3 region has 13 residues. The V end lost 6 bases, the J end lost 8 bases, and 16 bases lay between the germline ends. The CDR3 coding sequence is TGTGCCAGCAGCCCGGGGGGGCCCAAAGAAGCTTTCTTT. Its protein product is CASSPGGPKEAFF.

The chain couples TRBV29-1 to TRBJ2-3; tentatively, D is TRBD1 (6 bases). The CDR3 sequence is 13 residues long. Per the germline V gene, CDR1 is SQVTM and CDR2 is ANQGSEA. Deletions cut 4 bases from V and 1 base from J, with 9 bases between. The CDR3 here is CSVAGVRTDTQYF. The DNA for the CDR3 is TGCAGCGTTGCAGGGGTACGCACAGATACGCAGTATTTT.

CDR3 residues: CASRLDRGGARYEQYF. Written as DNA, the CDR3 is TGTGCCAGCAGACTAGACAGGGGAGGGGCTCGGTACGAGCAGTACTTC. The V call is TRBV6-4, the J call TRBJ2-7, with D possibly being TRBD1 (8 bases). CDR3 size: 16 residues. The germline V and J ends were trimmed by 6 bases and 4 bases, with 22 bases remaining between them. Germline CDR1 is MRHNA and CDR2 is SNTAGT.

The rearrangement joins TRBV5-1 to TRBJ2-3, with 7 bases matching TRBD2. V shed 4 bases and J 6 bases; nucleotides not matched to a gene: 8. CDR1 and CDR2 (germline): SGHRS, YFSETQ. This CDR3 contains 14 residues. CDR3 sequence (DNA): TGCGCCAGCAGCCAGGGAGGGCCAGGGGATACGCAGTATTTT. It codes for CASSQGGPGDTQYF.

This chain joins TRBV18 and TRBJ1-5; tentatively, D is TRBD1 (6 bases). Germline V gives CDR1 KGHSH, CDR2 LQKENI. The CDR3 is made up of 15 amino acids. Trimming took 4 bases from V and 0 from J, leaving 10 bases between them. CDR3 protein: CASSQAGDSNQPQHF. In nucleotides, the CDR3 is TGTGCCAGCTCACAGGCAGGGGATAGCAATCAGCCCCAGCATTTT.

This chain connects TRBV30 to TRBJ2-5; D remains ambiguous. V was shortened by 2 bases and J by 4 bases, with 8 bases between the two germline ends. There are 12 residues in the CDR3. CDR1 GTSNPN and CDR2 SVGIG come from the germline V gene (reference sequence). CDR3 residues: CAWSPQRETQYF. CDR3 sequence (DNA): TGTGCCTGGAGTCCTCAGCGAGAGACCCAGTACTTC.

The chain recombines TRBV7-6 with TRBJ2-3; 9 bases are a match to TRBD2. The V and J ends lost 1 base and 1 base, in that order; junction bases with no gene match: 3. This CDR3 region has 16 residues. The germline gives CDR1 SGHVS, CDR2 FNYEAQ. In DNA form, the CDR3 reads TGTGCCAGCAGCTTAGGATCTAGCGGGGGCACAGATACGCAGTATTTT. It yields the protein CASSLGSSGGTDTQYF.

This clone was counted between two and nine times. J is TRBJ1-1 and V is TRBV6-1; possibly TRBD1 for D (6 bases). Trimming left V 4 bases short and J 0 bases short, with 6 bases between. Per germline, CDR1 MNHNS and CDR2 SASEGT. The CDR3 loop spans 13 amino acids. CDR3: CASSGTVNTEAFF. CDR3 in DNA: TGTGCCAGCAGTGGGACAGTGAACACTGAAGCTTTCTTT.

CDR3 bases: TGCGCCAGCAGCCTCCAGACAGTCATGAACACTGAAGCTTTCTTT. This codes for CASSLQTVMNTEAFF. The genes are TRBV4-3 and TRBJ1-1; possibly TRBD1 for D (5 bases). CDR1 and CDR2 (germline): LGHNA, YSLEER. The CDR3 totals 15 residues. V was shortened by 4 bases and J by 0 bases, with 12 bases between the two germline ends.

The genes are TRBV28 and TRBJ1-2; D remains unclear. CDR3 length: 15 residues. V dropped 6 bases and J dropped 2 bases, with 16 bases sitting between them. The V gene's germline CDR1 is MDHEN and CDR2 SYDVKM. CDR3 amino acids: CASSQPRRINYGYTF. For the CDR3, the DNA is TGTGCCAGCAGCCAACCAAGGAGAATAAACTATGGCTACACCTTC.